The T cell receptor beta chain under discussion was sequenced for a study of cytomegalovirus exposure and HLA in healthy donors. Study-wide results and caveats: The investigators catalogued 150 or so TCR beta chains as cytomegalovirus-associated.

Regarding this clone: Its specificity is not known.

The germline V gene encodes CDR1 LNHDA and CDR2 SQIVND (reference sequence). The CDR3 loop spans 15 amino acids. V gave up 7 bases and J gave up 6 bases, with 21 bases separating them. The repertoire was sequenced with immunoSEQ multiplex PCR; TCRdb's copy has only in-frame clones and lacks some. The sample yields under 200,000 clones, 75% to 90% seen once. The source material was PBMCs. This chain joins TRBV19 and TRBJ1-2, with a possible D match to TRBD1 (5 bases). The source is a woman between 18 and 30 years old in good health and CMV-seronegative. The CDR3 bases are TGTGCCAGTACCATGGACATCCCCGAAGAAAATGGCTACACCTTC. This sequence encodes CASTMDIPEENGYTF. Together with reference TRBV19 and TRBJ1-2, the CDR3 gives the full variable domain: DGGITQSPKYLFRKEGQNVTLSCEQNLNHDAMYWYRQDPGQGLRLIYYSQIVNDFQKGDIAEGYSVSREKKESFPLTVTSAQKNPTAFYLCASTMDIPEENGYTFGSGTRLTVV.